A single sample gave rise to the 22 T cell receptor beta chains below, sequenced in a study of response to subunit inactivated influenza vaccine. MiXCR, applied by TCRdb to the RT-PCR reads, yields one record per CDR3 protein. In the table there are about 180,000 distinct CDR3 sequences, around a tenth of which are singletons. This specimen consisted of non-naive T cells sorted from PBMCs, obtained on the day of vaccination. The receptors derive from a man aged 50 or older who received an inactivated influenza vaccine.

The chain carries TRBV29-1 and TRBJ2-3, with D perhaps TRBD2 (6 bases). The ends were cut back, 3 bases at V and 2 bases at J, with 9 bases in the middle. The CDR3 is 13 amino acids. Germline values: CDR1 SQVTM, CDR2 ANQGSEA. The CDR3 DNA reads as TGCAGCGTTGATGGAGGGGTCACAGATACGCAGTATTTT. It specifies CSVDGGVTDTQYF.

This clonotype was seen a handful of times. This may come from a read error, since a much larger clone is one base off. The CDR3 DNA sequence: TGTGCCAGCAGCGTATCCTCAGGGGGCTCCTACGAGCAGTACTTC. Its protein product is CASSVSSGGSYEQYF. This sequence joins TRBV9 and TRBJ2-7, with 7 bases that match TRBD1. Germline V lookup: CDR1 SGDLS, CDR2 YYNGEE. J lost 0 bases, V lost 1 base, and 4 bases had no gene match. The CDR3 runs to 15 residues.

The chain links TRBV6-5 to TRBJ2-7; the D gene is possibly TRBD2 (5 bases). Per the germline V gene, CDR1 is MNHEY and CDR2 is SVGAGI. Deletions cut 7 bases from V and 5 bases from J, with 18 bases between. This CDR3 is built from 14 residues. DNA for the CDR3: TGTGCCAGCACCTCCTCGACGGGATCGCACGAGCAGTACTTC. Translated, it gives CASTSSTGSHEQYF.

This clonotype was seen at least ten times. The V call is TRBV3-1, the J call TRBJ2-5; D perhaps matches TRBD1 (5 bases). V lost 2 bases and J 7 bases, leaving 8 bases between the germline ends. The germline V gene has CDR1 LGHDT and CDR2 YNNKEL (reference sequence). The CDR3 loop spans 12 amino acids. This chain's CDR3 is CASSQSQATQYF. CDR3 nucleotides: TGTGCCAGCAGCCAATCACAGGCGACCCAGTACTTC.

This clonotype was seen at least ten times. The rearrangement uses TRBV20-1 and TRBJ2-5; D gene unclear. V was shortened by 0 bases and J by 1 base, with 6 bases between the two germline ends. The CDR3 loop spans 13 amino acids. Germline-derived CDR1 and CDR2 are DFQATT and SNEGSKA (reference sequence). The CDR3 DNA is TGCAGTGCTAGAGACAGGAGCCAAGAGACCCAGTACTTC. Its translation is CSARDRSQETQYF.

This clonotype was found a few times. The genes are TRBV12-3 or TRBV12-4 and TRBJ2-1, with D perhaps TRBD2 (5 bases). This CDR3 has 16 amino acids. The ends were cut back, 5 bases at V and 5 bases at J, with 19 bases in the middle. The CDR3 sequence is CASSQDLARPNNEQFF. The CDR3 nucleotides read TGTGCCAGCAGTCAGGATCTAGCCCGGCCAAACAATGAGCAGTTCTTC.

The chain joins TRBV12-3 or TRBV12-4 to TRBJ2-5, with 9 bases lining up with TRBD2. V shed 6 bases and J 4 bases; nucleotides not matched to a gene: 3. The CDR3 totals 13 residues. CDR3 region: CASRELAGETQYF. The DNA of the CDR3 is TGTGCCAGCAGGGAACTAGCGGGAGAGACCCAGTACTTC.

This CDR3 reads CSARDNKLRNTGELFF. As DNA, the CDR3 is TGCAGTGCTAGAGATAACAAGCTAAGGAACACCGGGGAGCTGTTTTTT. The chain employs TRBV20-1 and TRBJ2-2; no clear D gene. The V end was cut by 0 bases, the J end by 1 base, with 12 bases between. Germline V gene data show CDR1 as DFQATT and CDR2 as SNEGSKA (reference sequence). CDR3 length: 16 amino acids.

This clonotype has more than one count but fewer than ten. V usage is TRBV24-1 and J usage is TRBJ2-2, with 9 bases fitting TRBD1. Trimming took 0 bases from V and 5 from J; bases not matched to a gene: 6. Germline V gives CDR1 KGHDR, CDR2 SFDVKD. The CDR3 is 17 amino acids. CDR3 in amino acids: CATSDLPSDRGTGELFF. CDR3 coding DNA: TGTGCCACCAGTGATTTGCCAAGCGACAGGGGGACCGGGGAGCTGTTTTTT.

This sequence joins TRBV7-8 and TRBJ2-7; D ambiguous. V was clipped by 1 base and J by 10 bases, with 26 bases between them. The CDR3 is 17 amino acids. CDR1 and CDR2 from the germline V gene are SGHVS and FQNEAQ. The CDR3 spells CASSLGRRQPKLFRQYF. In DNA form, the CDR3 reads TGTGCCAGCAGCTTAGGGCGTCGGCAGCCGAAACTATTCCGACAGTACTTC. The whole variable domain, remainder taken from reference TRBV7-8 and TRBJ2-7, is GAGVSQSPRYKVAKRGQDVALRCDPISGHVSLFWYQQALGQGPEFLTYFQNEAQLDKSGLPSDRFFAERPEGSVSTLKIQRTQQEDSAVYLCASSLGRRQPKLFRQYFGPGTRLTVT.

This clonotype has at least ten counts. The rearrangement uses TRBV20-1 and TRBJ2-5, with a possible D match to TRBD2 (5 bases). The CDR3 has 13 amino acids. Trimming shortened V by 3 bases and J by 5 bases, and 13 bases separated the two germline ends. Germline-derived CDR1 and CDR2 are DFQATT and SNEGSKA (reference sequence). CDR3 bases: TGCAGTGCTAGGTTAGCGCTCCACGAGACCCAGTACTTC. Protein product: CSARLALHETQYF.

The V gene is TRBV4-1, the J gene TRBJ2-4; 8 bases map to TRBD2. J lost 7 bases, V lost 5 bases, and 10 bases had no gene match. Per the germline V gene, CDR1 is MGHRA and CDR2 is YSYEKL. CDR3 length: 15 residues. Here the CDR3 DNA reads TGCGCCAGCAGCACCCTCGGGGGACTAGGGAACATTCAGTACTTC. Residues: CASSTLGGLGNIQYF.

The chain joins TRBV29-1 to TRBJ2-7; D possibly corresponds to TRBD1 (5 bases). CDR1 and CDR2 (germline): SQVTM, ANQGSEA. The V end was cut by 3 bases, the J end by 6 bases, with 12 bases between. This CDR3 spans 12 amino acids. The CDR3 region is CSVDPGSGEQYF. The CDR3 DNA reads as TGCAGCGTTGATCCAGGGTCGGGCGAGCAGTACTTC.

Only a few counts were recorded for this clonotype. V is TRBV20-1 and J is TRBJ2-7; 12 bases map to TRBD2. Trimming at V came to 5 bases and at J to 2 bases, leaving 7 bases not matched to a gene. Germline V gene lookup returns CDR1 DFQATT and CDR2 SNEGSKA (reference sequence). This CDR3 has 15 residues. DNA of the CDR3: TGCAGTGCTTTAACGACTAGCGGGAGACCCTACGAGCAGTACTTC. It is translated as CSALTTSGRPYEQYF.

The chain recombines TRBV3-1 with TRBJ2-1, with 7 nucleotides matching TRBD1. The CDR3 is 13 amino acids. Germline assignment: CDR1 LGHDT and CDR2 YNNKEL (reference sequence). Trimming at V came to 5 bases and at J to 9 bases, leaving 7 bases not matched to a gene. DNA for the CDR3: TGTGCCAGCAGCTATCTTTCAGGGGGTGAGCAGTTCTTC. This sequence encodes CASSYLSGGEQFF.

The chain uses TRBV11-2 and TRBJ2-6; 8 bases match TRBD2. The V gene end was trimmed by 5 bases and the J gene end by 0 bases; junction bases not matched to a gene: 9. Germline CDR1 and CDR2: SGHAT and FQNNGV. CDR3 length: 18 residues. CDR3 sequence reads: CASSMGWSGSSGANVLTF. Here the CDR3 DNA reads TGTGCCAGCAGCATGGGGTGGAGCGGGAGCTCTGGGGCCAACGTCCTGACTTTC.

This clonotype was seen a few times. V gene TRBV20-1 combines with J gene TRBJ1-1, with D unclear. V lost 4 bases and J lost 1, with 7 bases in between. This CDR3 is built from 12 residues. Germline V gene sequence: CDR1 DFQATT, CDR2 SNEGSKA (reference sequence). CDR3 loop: CSAKAPNTEAFF. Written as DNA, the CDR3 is TGCAGTGCTAAGGCCCCGAACACTGAAGCTTTCTTT.

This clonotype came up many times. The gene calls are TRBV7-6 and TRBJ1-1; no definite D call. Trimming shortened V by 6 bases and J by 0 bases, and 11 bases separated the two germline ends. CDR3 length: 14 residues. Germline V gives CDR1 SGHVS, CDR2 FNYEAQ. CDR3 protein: CASSHRGMNTEAFF. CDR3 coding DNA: TGTGCCAGCAGTCACCGCGGGATGAACACTGAAGCTTTCTTT.

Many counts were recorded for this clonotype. The CDR3 DNA is TGTGCCAGCAGTTACTCGAGGGGGTGGGGCACTGAAGCTTTCTTT. Residues: CASSYSRGWGTEAFF. The chain employs TRBV6-5 and TRBJ1-1; tentatively, D is TRBD1 (6 bases). The CDR3 runs to 15 residues. Germline assignment: CDR1 MNHEY and CDR2 SVGAGI. Trimming removed 0 bases at V and 4 bases at J, with 12 bases between.

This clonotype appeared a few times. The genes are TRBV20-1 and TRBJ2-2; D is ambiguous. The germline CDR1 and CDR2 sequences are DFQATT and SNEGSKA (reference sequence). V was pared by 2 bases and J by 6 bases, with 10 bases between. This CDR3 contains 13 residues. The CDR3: CSARFFQPGELFF. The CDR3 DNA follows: TGCAGTGCTAGATTTTTCCAGCCCGGGGAGCTGTTTTTT.

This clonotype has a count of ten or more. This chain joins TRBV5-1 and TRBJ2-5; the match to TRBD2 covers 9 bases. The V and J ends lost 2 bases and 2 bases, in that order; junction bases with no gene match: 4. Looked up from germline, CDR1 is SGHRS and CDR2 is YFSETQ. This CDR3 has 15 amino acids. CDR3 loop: CASSLSGGRQETQYF. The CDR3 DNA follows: TGCGCCAGCAGCTTAAGCGGGGGGAGACAAGAGACCCAGTACTTC.

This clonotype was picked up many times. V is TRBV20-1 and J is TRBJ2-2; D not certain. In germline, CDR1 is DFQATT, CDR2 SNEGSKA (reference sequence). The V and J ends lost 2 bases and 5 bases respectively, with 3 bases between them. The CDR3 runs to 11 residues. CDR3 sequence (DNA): TGCAGTGCTAGAAAAACCGGGGAGCTGTTTTTT. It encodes CSARKTGELFF.